The rows below give T cell receptor beta chains drawn from one sample of a study of identical twins. TCRdb processed the 5' RACE reads anew with MiXCR; each CDR3 protein has one entry. The sample carries fewer than 500,000 distinct CDR3 sequences, 14% recorded once. The same sample was also used in a study of yellow fever vaccine responses in identical twins.

Sequencing was performed on CD4+ T cells sorted from blood. These receptors were collected from a woman between 18 and 29 years old in good health. Each CDR3 is given without its conserved first and last residue. The order of the fields is J gene, V gene, CDR3 protein.

j_call: TRBJ2-1; v_call: TRBV2; cdr3_aa: ASRQGISYNEQF
j_call: TRBJ2-3; v_call: TRBV12-3/TRBV12-4; cdr3_aa: ASSRPGQGIDTQY
j_call: TRBJ2-7; v_call: TRBV28; cdr3_aa: ASSSRDYLYEQY
j_call: TRBJ2-2; v_call: TRBV12-3/TRBV12-4; cdr3_aa: ASSRKTVGGELF
j_call: TRBJ2-5; v_call: TRBV11-2; cdr3_aa: ASSLASGSQGETQY
j_call: TRBJ1-3; v_call: TRBV20-1; cdr3_aa: SASRGLLSGNTIY
j_call: TRBJ2-7; v_call: TRBV7-2; cdr3_aa: ASRQDRGNYYEQY
j_call: TRBJ2-5; v_call: TRBV4-3; cdr3_aa: ASSQDLYQETQY
j_call: TRBJ2-3; v_call: TRBV4-3; cdr3_aa: ASSQDLGLTDTQY
j_call: TRBJ2-1; v_call: TRBV5-1; cdr3_aa: ASTLTGTGANEQF